This TCR beta chain originates from a study of T cell responses to AZD1222 COVID-19 vaccine. The CDR3 spans 13 residues. The germline V gene has CDR1 MNHEY and CDR2 SMNVEV (reference sequence). Trimming shortened V by 3 bases and J by 4 bases, and 9 bases separated the two germline ends. The assay was immunoSEQ multiplex PCR, and TCRdb's table has in-frame clones only and misses some. In the table there are about 120,000 clones, approximately 85% of which are singletons. A note on this clone: Its specificity is unknown.

Overall study findings and caveats: Two AZD1222 administrations were followed by greater Spike-specific TCR breadth and depth. In a largely white British group with more females than males, clonal diversity was possibly underestimated. Baseline serostatus was positive in only a handful of AZD1222 recipients.

V usage is TRBV27 and J usage is TRBJ1-2; no clear D gene. This material consisted of peripheral blood, taken on day 0 of AZD1222 vaccination. This clonotype was sampled from an adult in good health. CDR3 nucleotide sequence: TGTGCCAGCAGTTTTCGGTTGAGCTATGGCTACACCTTC. Translating it yields CASSFRLSYGYTF.